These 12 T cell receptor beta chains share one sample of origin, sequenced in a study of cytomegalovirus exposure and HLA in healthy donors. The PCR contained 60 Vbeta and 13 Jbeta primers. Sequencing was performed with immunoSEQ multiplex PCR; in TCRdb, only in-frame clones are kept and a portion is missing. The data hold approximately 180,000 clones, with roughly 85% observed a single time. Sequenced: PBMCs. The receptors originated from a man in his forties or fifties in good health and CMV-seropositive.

CDR3 sequence reads: CASSPETGTGGNYGYTF. For the CDR3, the DNA is TGTGCCAGCTCACCCGAAACCGGGACAGGGGGTAACTATGGCTACACCTTC. The chain recombines TRBV18 with TRBJ1-2; 11 nucleotides align to TRBD1. The CDR3 has 17 residues. CDR1 is KGHSH and CDR2 is LQKENI in the germline V gene. V was pared by 3 bases and J by 1 base, with 7 bases of the junction left unmatched.

CDR3 sequence: CASSLLGGHIYEQYF. CDR3 nucleotides: TGTGCCAGCAGTTTATTGGGCGGACACATCTACGAGCAGTACTTC. This sequence joins TRBV28 and TRBJ2-7; the D gene is possibly TRBD1 (5 bases). Germline V gives CDR1 MDHEN, CDR2 SYDVKM. V gave up 1 base and J gave up 3 bases, with 13 bases separating them. This CDR3 spans 15 amino acids.

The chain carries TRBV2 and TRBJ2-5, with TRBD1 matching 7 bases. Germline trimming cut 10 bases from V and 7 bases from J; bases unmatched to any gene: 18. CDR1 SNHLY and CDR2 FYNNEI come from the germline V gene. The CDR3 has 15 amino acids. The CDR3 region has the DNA TGTGCCACCGCGCTGGGCTCCTACCCAGGGGGGACCCAGTACTTC. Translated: CATALGSYPGGTQYF.

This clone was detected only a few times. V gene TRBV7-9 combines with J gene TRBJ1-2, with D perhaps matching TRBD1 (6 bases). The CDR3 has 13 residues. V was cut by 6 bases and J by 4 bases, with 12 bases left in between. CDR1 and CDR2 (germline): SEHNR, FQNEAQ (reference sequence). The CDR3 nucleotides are TGTGCCAGCAGTCACGAAGGGGGCTATGGCTACACCTTC. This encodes CASSHEGGYGYTF.

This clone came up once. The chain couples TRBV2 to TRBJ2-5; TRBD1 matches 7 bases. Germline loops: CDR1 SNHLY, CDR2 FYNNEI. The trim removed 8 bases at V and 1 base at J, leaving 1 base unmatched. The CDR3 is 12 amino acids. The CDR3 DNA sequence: TGTGCCAGCGGACAGGTCCAAGAGACCCAGTACTTC. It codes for CASGQVQETQYF.

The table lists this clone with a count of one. For the CDR3, the DNA is TGTGCCAGCAAGTTGATAGCTAGCTTTGGTGAGCAGTTCTTC. Translating it yields CASKLIASFGEQFF. V gene TRBV2 combines with J gene TRBJ2-1, with TRBD2 as a possible D gene (5 bases). Germline V gene lookup returns CDR1 SNHLY and CDR2 FYNNEI. The CDR3 is 14 residues long. V was pared by 7 bases and J by 9 bases, with 19 bases between.

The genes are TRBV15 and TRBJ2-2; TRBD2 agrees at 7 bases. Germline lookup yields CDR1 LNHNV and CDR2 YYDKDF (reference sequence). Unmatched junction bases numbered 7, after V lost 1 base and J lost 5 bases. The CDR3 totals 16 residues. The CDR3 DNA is TGTGCCACCAGCAGAGGACGCGGGAGAAGAACCGGGGAGCTGTTTTTT. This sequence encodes CATSRGRGRRTGELFF.

CDR3 in DNA: TGTGCCAGCAGTTTAGCGGGACAGGTGTACGAGCAGTACTTC. Its protein product is CASSLAGQVYEQYF. V usage is TRBV28 and J usage is TRBJ2-7; 8 nucleotides line up with TRBD1. Trimming removed 2 bases from V and 4 bases from J; junction bases left unmatched: 4. The germline gives CDR1 MDHEN, CDR2 SYDVKM. The CDR3 extends over 14 amino acids.

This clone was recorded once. The DNA of the CDR3 is TGTGCCAGCAGCCTTACGGGACAGCGAAATCAGCCCCAGCATTTT. Protein sequence: CASSLTGQRNQPQHF. The V gene is TRBV9, the J gene TRBJ1-5, with 7 bases identical to TRBD1. V lost 4 bases, J lost 4 bases, and 8 bases stayed unmatched. The CDR3 is 15 amino acids. The germline CDR1 and CDR2 sequences are SGDLS and YYNGEE.

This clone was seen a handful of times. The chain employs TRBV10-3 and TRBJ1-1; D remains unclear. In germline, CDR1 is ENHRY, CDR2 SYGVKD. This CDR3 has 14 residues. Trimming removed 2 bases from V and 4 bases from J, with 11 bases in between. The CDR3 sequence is CAISERDGGTEAFF. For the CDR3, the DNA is TGTGCCATCAGTGAGAGGGATGGAGGCACTGAAGCTTTCTTT.

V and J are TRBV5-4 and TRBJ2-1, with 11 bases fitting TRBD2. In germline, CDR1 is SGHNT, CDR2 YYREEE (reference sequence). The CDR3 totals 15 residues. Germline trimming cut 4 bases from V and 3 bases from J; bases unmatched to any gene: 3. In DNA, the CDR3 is TGTGCCAGCAGCGGGACTAGCGGAAACTACAATGAGCAGTTCTTC. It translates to CASSGTSGNYNEQFF. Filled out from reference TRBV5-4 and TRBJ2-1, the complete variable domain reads ETGVTQSPTHLIKTRGQQVTLRCSSQSGHNTVSWYQQALGQGPQFIFQYYREEENGRGNFPPRFSGLQFPNYSSELNVNALELDDSALYLCASSGTSGNYNEQFFGPGTRLTVL.

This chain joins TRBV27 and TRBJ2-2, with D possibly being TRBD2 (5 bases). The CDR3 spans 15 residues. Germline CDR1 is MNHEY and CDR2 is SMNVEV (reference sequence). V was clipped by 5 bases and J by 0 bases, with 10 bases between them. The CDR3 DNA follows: TGTGCCAGCAGTCGGGTACTAGCGAACACCGGGGAGCTGTTTTTT. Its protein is CASSRVLANTGELFF.